This T cell receptor beta chain was found in a study of blood T cells in healthy people across ages. Overall study findings and caveats: In the absence of known donor CMV status, changes in expanded clonotypes were possibly confounded. It was found that TCR beta diversity correlated strongly with the percentage of naive T cells.

Alongside a J-beta primer mix, a sample-barcoded 5' primer served in a second PCR lasting roughly 7 to 11 cycles. TCRdb passed the 5' RACE reads through MiXCR, listing each CDR3 protein once. Of about 1.1 million distinct CDR3 sequences in the sample, more than 30% were seen once. The donors, healthy Caucasians from Russia, were aged about 6 to 90. As regards this clonotype: What it recognizes is unknown.

Material for sequencing was blood. The sequence derives from a man younger than 35 in good health.

The CDR3 nucleotides are TGTGCCAGCTCACTAGGGACCACCGGGGAGCTGTTTTTT. It translates to CASSLGTTGELFF. This chain uses TRBV18 with TRBJ2-2; D may be TRBD1 or TRBD2 (5 bases each). Germline values: CDR1 KGHSH, CDR2 LQKENI. V gave up 4 bases and J gave up 4 bases, with 7 bases separating them. The CDR3 has 13 amino acids.